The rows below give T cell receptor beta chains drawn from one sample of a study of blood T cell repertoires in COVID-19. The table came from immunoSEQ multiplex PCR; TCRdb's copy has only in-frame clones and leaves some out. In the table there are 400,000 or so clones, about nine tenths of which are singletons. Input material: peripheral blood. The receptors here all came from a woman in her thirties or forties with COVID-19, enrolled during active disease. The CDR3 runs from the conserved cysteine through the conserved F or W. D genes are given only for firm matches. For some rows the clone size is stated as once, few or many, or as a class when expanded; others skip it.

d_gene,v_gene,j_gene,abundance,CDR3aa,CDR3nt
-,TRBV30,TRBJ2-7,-,CAWSVVAGPYEQYF,TGTGCCTGGAGTGTAGTGGCGGGACCCTACGAGCAGTACTTC
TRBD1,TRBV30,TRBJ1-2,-,CAWSPGQPNYGYTF,TGTGCCTGGAGTCCGGGACAGCCTAACTATGGCTACACCTTC
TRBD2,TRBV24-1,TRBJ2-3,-,CATSDGLTSGSTDTQYF,TGTGCCACCAGTGATGGTTTGACTAGCGGGAGCACAGATACGCAGTATTTT
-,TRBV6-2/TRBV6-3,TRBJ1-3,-,CASSYSTGRSGNTIYF,TGTGCCAGCAGTTATTCCACAGGACGCTCTGGAAACACCATATATTTT
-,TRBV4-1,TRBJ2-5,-,CASSQDGGRAANYQETQYF,TGCGCCAGCAGCCAAGATGGGGGGAGAGCAGCTAACTACCAAGAGACCCAGTACTTC
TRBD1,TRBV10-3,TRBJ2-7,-,CAISAPGQGVYEQYF,TGTGCCATCAGTGCCCCGGGACAGGGGGTCTACGAGCAGTACTTC
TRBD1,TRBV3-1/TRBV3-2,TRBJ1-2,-,CASSQRADRGLSYGYTF,TGTGCCAGCAGCCAACGGGCGGACAGGGGATTGAGCTATGGCTACACCTTC
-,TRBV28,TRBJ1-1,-,CASSFRFLPFRANTEAFF,TGTGCCAGCAGTTTTCGCTTTTTGCCGTTCAGGGCGAACACTGAAGCTTTCTTT
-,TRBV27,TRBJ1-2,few,CASSLSQGHRAYGYTF,TGTGCCAGCAGTTTATCCCAGGGGCATCGCGCCTATGGCTACACCTTC
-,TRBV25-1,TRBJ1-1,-,CASSDNLGAFF,TGTGCCAGCAGTGATAATCTAGGAGCTTTCTTT
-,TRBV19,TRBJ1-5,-,CASSMAGRHQPQHF,TGTGCCAGTAGTATGGCGGGAAGACATCAGCCCCAGCATTTT
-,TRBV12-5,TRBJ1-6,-,CASGDQGHSPLHF,TGTGCTAGTGGGGATCAGGGGCATTCACCCCTCCACTTT
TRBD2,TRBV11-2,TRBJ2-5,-,CASSPGLAGGQETQYF,TGTGCCAGCAGCCCGGGACTAGCGGGGGGTCAAGAGACCCAGTACTTC
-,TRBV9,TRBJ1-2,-,CASSKENYGYTF,TGTGCCAGCAGCAAAGAGAACTATGGCTACACCTTC
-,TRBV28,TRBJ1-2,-,CASRFQGFSYGYTF,TGTGCCAGCAGGTTCCAGGGGTTTTCCTATGGCTACACCTTC
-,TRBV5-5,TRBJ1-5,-,CASSLGQFNQPQHF,TGTGCCAGCAGCTTGGGACAGTTTAATCAGCCCCAGCATTTT
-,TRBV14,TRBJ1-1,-,CASSQPTGRLNTEAFF,TGTGCCAGCAGCCAACCAACAGGACGGCTGAACACTGAAGCTTTCTTT
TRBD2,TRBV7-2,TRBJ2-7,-,CASSLVGTSGGGYEQYF,TGTGCCAGCAGCTTAGTAGGGACTAGCGGGGGGGGCTACGAGCAGTACTTC
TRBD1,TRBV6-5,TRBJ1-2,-,CASSTLGQGNYGYTF,TGTGCCAGCAGTACCCTTGGACAGGGGAACTATGGCTACACCTTC
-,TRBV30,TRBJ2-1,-,CAWSAGREYNEQFF,TGTGCCTGGAGTGCAGGACGGGAGTACAATGAGCAGTTCTTC
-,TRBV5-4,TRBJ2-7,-,CASSSPVGGGNEQYF,TGTGCCAGCAGCTCGCCTGTGGGGGGAGGCAACGAGCAGTACTTC
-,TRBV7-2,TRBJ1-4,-,CASSEIWGRPGEKLFF,TGTGCCAGCAGCGAAATATGGGGCCGCCCTGGTGAAAAACTGTTTTTT
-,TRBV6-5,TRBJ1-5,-,CASSYSSGVDQPQHF,TGTGCCAGCAGTTACTCGTCAGGGGTGGATCAGCCCCAGCATTTT
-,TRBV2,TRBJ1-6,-,CASSEGVATNSPLHF,TGTGCCAGCAGTGAAGGGGTAGCTACTAATTCACCCCTCCACTTT
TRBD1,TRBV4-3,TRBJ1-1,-,CASSHGDRINTEAFF,TGCGCCAGCAGCCATGGGGACAGAATAAACACTGAAGCTTTCTTT
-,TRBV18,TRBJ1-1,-,CASSPDSGNTEAFF,TGTGCCAGCTCACCAGATTCGGGGAACACTGAAGCTTTCTTT
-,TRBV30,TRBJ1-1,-,CAWIQGHMNTEAFF,TGTGCCTGGATACAGGGTCATATGAACACTGAAGCTTTCTTT
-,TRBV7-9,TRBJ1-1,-,CASSLSDLYGGGTEAFF,TGTGCCAGCAGCTTATCGGATTTATATGGGGGAGGCACTGAAGCTTTCTTT
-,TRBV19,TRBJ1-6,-,CASSTGPGALHF,TGTGCCAGTAGTACAGGGCCTGGGGCCCTCCACTTT
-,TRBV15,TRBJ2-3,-,CATRRESAGTDTQYF,TGTGCCACCCGGAGGGAAAGCGCCGGCACAGATACGCAGTATTTT
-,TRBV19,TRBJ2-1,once,CASSPPGGTGLYNEQFF,TGTGCCAGTAGCCCTCCGGGGGGCACGGGACTCTACAATGAGCAGTTCTTC
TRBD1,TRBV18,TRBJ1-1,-,CASSPLRQGISRNTEAFF,TGTGCCAGCTCACCTTTGAGACAGGGCATCTCTAGGAACACTGAAGCTTTCTTT
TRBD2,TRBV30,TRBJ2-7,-,CAWSSGTIVFQYF,TGTGCCTGGAGTAGTGGGACTATAGTATTTCAGTACTTC
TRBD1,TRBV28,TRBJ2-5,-,CASSLYLRTGLEETQYF,TGTGCCAGCAGTTTATATCTTAGGACAGGGTTGGAAGAGACCCAGTACTTC
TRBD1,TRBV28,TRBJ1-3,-,CASSRLTGGEGNTIYF,TGTGCCAGCAGTCGTCTGACAGGGGGCGAGGGAAACACCATATATTTT
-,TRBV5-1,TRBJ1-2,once,CASSLADLDSYGYTF,TGCGCCAGCAGCTTGGCCGATCTGGACAGCTATGGCTACACCTTC
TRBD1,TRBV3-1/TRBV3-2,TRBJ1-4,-,CASSLIAGQGGEKLFF,TGTGCCAGCAGCCTGATCGCAGGACAGGGAGGGGAAAAACTGTTTTTT
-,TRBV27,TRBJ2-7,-,CASSSLLQGFNYEQYF,TGTGCCAGCAGTTCCCTGTTGCAGGGCTTTAACTACGAGCAGTACTTC
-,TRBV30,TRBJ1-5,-,CAWSVSGRRNQPQHF,TGTGCCTGGAGTGTATCAGGGCGACGCAATCAGCCCCAGCATTTT
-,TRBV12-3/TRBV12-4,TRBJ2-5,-,CASGGFSAETQYF,TGTGCCAGCGGGGGGTTTTCGGCAGAGACCCAGTACTTC
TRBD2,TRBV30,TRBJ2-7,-,CASQWSGRFYEQYF,TGTGCCTCTCAGTGGAGCGGGAGATTCTACGAGCAGTACTTC
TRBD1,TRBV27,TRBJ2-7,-,CASSFGQGLGEQYF,TGTGCCAGCAGTTTTGGACAGGGCTTGGGGGAGCAGTACTTC
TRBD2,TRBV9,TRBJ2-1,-,CASSVGVGSGRAEGQFF,TGTGCCAGCAGCGTAGGGGTTGGTAGCGGGAGGGCCGAGGGGCAGTTCTTC
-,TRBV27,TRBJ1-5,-,CASSHHRQSGQPQHF,TGTGCCAGCAGTCACCACAGACAGTCGGGCCAGCCCCAGCATTTT